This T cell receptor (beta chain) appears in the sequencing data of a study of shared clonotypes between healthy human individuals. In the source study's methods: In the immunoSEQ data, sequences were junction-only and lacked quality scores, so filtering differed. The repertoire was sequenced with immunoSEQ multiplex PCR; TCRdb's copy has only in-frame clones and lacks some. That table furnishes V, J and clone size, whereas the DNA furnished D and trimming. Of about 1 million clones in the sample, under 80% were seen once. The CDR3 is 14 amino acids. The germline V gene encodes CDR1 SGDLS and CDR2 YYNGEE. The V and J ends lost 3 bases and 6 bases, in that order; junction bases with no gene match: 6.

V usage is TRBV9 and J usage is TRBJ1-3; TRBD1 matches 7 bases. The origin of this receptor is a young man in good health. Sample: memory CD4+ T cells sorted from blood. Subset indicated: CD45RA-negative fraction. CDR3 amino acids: CASSDDRVSNTIYF. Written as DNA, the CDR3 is TGTGCCAGCAGCGACGACAGGGTATCAAACACCATATATTTT.